The clone carrying this T cell receptor beta chain was observed many times. The target antigen is unknown. The CDR3 sequence is 12 residues long. Trimming cost V 4 bases and J 4 bases, with 9 bases left between them. Germline-derived CDR1 and CDR2 are SGHDT and YYEEEE. Unique molecular identifiers were present on the cDNA, which also gained a universal primer site by template switching. TCRdb reprocessed the 5' RACE reads via MiXCR and lists one record per CDR3 protein. The profile shows 700,000 or so distinct CDR3 sequences, 8.5% to 9% of them singletons. The sample originates from a study of identical twins. General observations from the study: Sequences that were out-of-frame, alpha and twin-shared displayed an excess of low generation probability. Cross-sectional statistical analysis, not tracking of the same donors, underpinned the conclusions.

These data were also filed under a second study, of yellow fever vaccine responses in identical twins.

The sample comprised PBMCs. This sequence originates from a woman younger than 30 in good health. The V and J genes are TRBV5-6 and TRBJ2-7, with D possibly being TRBD2 (5 bases). The CDR3 nucleotides are TGTGCCAGCAGCCCGGGAAAATACGAGCAGTACTTC. Translation gives CASSPGKYEQYF.